The clone carrying this TCR beta chain has a handful of counts. Researchers prepared the TCRbeta library using unique molecular identifiers, the study reports. TCRdb itself ran the PCR reads through MiXCR, one entry per CDR3 protein. Of about 610,000 distinct CDR3 sequences listed, about 10% were seen once; the top ten hold less than 5%. This specimen belongs to a study of T-cell reconstitution after alpha-beta-depleted transplantation in children. J was trimmed by 3 bases and V by 6 bases; bases with no gene match: 8. The CDR3 consists of 15 residues. Germline assignment: CDR1 SNHLY and CDR2 FYNNEI. The clonotype comes from a human donor who donated a stem cell graft to a child with acute myeloid leukemia. The V gene is TRBV2, the J gene TRBJ2-1, with TRBD1 matching 7 bases. Sequencing used PBMCs from the stem cell graft donor, obtained from the stem cell graft. The CDR3 loop reads CASRSDRADYNEQFF. The CDR3 DNA follows: TGTGCCAGCAGGAGCGACAGGGCAGACTACAATGAGCAGTTCTTC.